These 26 T cell receptor beta chains share one sample of origin, sequenced in a study of graft-versus-host responses after intestinal transplantation. The antigens of these receptors remain unknown. Using immunoSEQ multiplex PCR, the repertoire was profiled, and TCRdb retains in-frame clones only, with some absent. The sample consists of around 49,000 clones, more than 70% of them appearing once. The material sequenced was unstimulated CD4+ T cells sorted from spleen or lymph node cells, taken before transplant. The receptors originated from a human donor who was the organ donor for an intestinal transplant.

The genes are TRBV2 and TRBJ1-5; 8 bases agree with TRBD1. This CDR3 is 17 amino acids long. Germline V CDR1 and CDR2: SNHLY, FYNNEI. J lost 0 bases, V lost 5 bases, and 9 bases had no gene match. CDR3 coding DNA: TGTGCCAGCAGTAGGGACAGGCAAATCGATAGCAATCAGCCCCAGCATTTT. Residues: CASSRDRQIDSNQPQHF.

This chain joins TRBV5-1 and TRBJ2-2; 10 positions agree with TRBD2. V was pared by 1 base and J by 1 base, with 4 bases of the junction left unmatched. The CDR3 loop spans 17 amino acids. The germline V gene encodes CDR1 SGHRS and CDR2 YFSETQ. The CDR3 loop reads CASSLLPSGRNTGELFF. Written as DNA, the CDR3 is TGCGCCAGCAGCTTGCTTCCTAGCGGGAGGAACACCGGGGAGCTGTTTTTT.

The chain employs TRBV28 and TRBJ1-2; 7 positions agree with TRBD1. CDR1 is MDHEN, CDR2 SYDVKM, per germline. V lost 6 bases and J lost 5; bases outside the gene matches: 15. CDR3 length: 16 amino acids. Here the CDR3 DNA reads TGTGCCAGCAGCGACCTCCTATTCCGGGACAGTTATGGCTACACCTTC. Translated: CASSDLLFRDSYGYTF.

The chain joins TRBV5-5 to TRBJ1-6; D unresolved. V lost 5 bases and J lost 9, with 15 bases in between. The CDR3 sequence is 14 residues long. Germline lookup yields CDR1 SGHKS and CDR2 YYEKEE (reference sequence). Here the CDR3 reads CASRMEGGSSPLHF. The CDR3 bases are TGTGCCAGCAGGATGGAGGGAGGGTCTTCACCCCTCCACTTT.

The chain has TRBV6-6 and TRBJ2-5; 7 positions agree with TRBD1. The trim removed 6 bases at V and 5 bases at J, leaving 9 bases unmatched. CDR1 and CDR2 (germline): MNHNY, SVGAGI (reference sequence). The CDR3 covers 14 residues. The CDR3 nucleotides read TGTGCCAGCAGGCCGACAGGGTTGGGGGAGACCCAGTACTTC. Translation: CASRPTGLGETQYF.

The gene calls are TRBV5-6 and TRBJ1-5; D might be TRBD1 (5 bases). CDR3 length equals 16 residues. The V gene's germline CDR1 is SGHDT and CDR2 YYEEEE. The germline V and J ends were trimmed by 3 bases and 1 base, with 14 bases remaining between them. The CDR3 loop reads CASSSRGVRSNQPQHF. DNA for the CDR3: TGTGCCAGCAGCTCTAGGGGCGTCAGGAGCAATCAGCCCCAGCATTTT.

The chain couples TRBV5-1 to TRBJ1-5; 7 bases align to TRBD1. The CDR3 is 16 residues long. Germline V gene data show CDR1 as SGHRS and CDR2 as YFSETQ. The ends lost 4 bases at V and 4 bases at J; junction bases unmatched: 11. The CDR3 protein is CASSPRPDRANQPQHF. In DNA form, the CDR3 reads TGCGCCAGCAGCCCGCGCCCTGACAGGGCGAATCAGCCCCAGCATTTT. The whole variable domain, remainder taken from reference TRBV5-1 and TRBJ1-5, is KAGVTQTPRYLIKTRGQQVTLSCSPISGHRSVSWYQQTPGQGLQFLFEYFSETQRNKGNFPGRFSGRQFSNSRSEMNVSTLELGDSALYLCASSPRPDRANQPQHFGDGTRLSIL.

This clone showed up just a few times. The chain combines TRBV30 with TRBJ2-5, with no clear D. Trimming stripped 3 bases from V and 5 bases from J, with 16 bases between. CDR3 length: 14 residues. Germline V gene sequence: CDR1 GTSNPN, CDR2 SVGIG (reference sequence). CDR3 sequence: CAWSLYGFRETQYF. The CDR3 DNA is TGTGCCTGGAGCTTGTACGGGTTCCGGGAGACCCAGTACTTC.

The chain joins TRBV28 to TRBJ2-1; TRBD2 matches 7 bases. CDR1 is MDHEN, CDR2 SYDVKM, per germline. This CDR3 has 16 amino acids. J gave up 0 bases and V 3 bases, and 5 bases lay outside the gene matches. CDR3 DNA: TGTGCCAGCAGTTTCGCGCTAGCGGACTCCTACAATGAGCAGTTCTTC. The encoded protein is CASSFALADSYNEQFF.

The chain carries TRBV2 and TRBJ2-2, with 8 bases identical to TRBD1. CDR1 is SNHLY and CDR2 is FYNNEI in the germline V gene. V lost 6 bases, J lost 6 bases, and 6 bases stayed unmatched. This CDR3 has 14 residues. Written as DNA, the CDR3 is TGTGCCAGCAGAACCGGACAGGGATCCGGGGAGCTGTTTTTT. Residues: CASRTGQGSGELFF. The whole variable domain, remainder taken from reference TRBV2 and TRBJ2-2, is EPEVTQTPSHQVTQMGQEVILRCVPISNHLYFYWYRQILGQKVEFLVSFYNNEISEKSEIFDDQFSVERPDGSNFTLKIRSTKLEDSAMYFCASRTGQGSGELFFGEGSRLTVL.

The chain is built from TRBV25-1 and TRBJ2-7; maybe TRBD1 (6 bases). The V end lost 6 bases, the J end lost 0 bases, and 12 bases lay between the germline ends. This CDR3 is 14 amino acids long. Germline CDR1 and CDR2: MGHDK and SYGVNS. CDR3 sequence reads: CASSDTGSSYEQYF. For the CDR3, the DNA is TGTGCCAGCAGCGACACAGGGTCCTCCTACGAGCAGTACTTC.

The V gene is TRBV14, the J gene TRBJ2-1, with 11 bases matching TRBD2. The CDR3 totals 16 residues. Germline trimming cut 4 bases from V and 0 bases from J; bases unmatched to any gene: 2. Germline values: CDR1 SGHDN, CDR2 FVKESK. CDR3 protein: CASSRTSGSSYNEQFF. The CDR3 DNA is TGTGCCAGCAGCCGAACTAGCGGGAGCTCCTACAATGAGCAGTTCTTC.

V is TRBV28 and J is TRBJ2-5; TRBD2 is a possible D gene (6 bases). Germline CDR1 is MDHEN and CDR2 is SYDVKM. V lost 8 bases and J 1 base, leaving 11 bases between the germline ends. This CDR3 has 13 amino acids. CDR3 in amino acids: CASLPGGQETQYF. CDR3 DNA sequence: TGTGCCAGCCTACCCGGGGGCCAAGAGACCCAGTACTTC.

This chain links TRBV5-6 with TRBJ2-5, with 8 bases lining up with TRBD2. The CDR3 has 15 residues. Looked up from germline, CDR1 is SGHDT and CDR2 is YYEEEE. V dropped 3 bases and J dropped 5; count of bases not matched to a gene: 9. CDR3 nucleotide sequence: TGTGCCAGCAGCTCCCCGGGAGGGCCTGGGGAGACCCAGTACTTC. It encodes CASSSPGGPGETQYF.

This chain uses TRBV6-5 with TRBJ1-1; no firm D call. Germline V gene data show CDR1 as MNHEY and CDR2 as SVGAGI. With 6 bases removed from V and 0 bases from J, the gap between germline ends came to 11 bases. The CDR3 has 14 residues. This CDR3 reads CASRPRGMNTEAFF. In DNA form, the CDR3 reads TGTGCCAGCAGACCCCGCGGCATGAACACTGAAGCTTTCTTT.

J is TRBJ2-7 and V is TRBV7-2; 8 positions match TRBD2. V shed 5 bases, J shed 2 bases, and the junction held 20 bases outside the gene matches. CDR1 is SGHTA and CDR2 is FQGNSA in the germline V gene. The CDR3 extends over 19 amino acids. Written as DNA, the CDR3 is TGTGCCAGCAGCCGTAGTACGTGGGGTTTGCGGGAGGACCCCTACGAGCAGTACTTC. Translation gives CASSRSTWGLREDPYEQYF.

This rearrangement joins TRBV5-4 to TRBJ2-1, with 7 bases aligning to TRBD1. Trimming took 4 bases from V and 8 from J; bases not matched to a gene: 12. CDR1 SGHNT and CDR2 YYREEE come from the germline V gene (reference sequence). This CDR3 comprises 15 residues. CDR3: CASSPFTGVKDEQFF. The CDR3 nucleotides are TGTGCCAGCAGCCCTTTCACAGGGGTAAAAGATGAGCAGTTCTTC.

The chain combines TRBV10-2 with TRBJ2-4; D is undetermined. This CDR3 spans 13 amino acids. Per the germline V gene, CDR1 is WSHSY and CDR2 is SAAADI. V was pared by 3 bases and J by 3 bases, with 6 bases between. CDR3 amino acids: CASSDPFKNIQYF. The DNA of the CDR3 is TGCGCCAGCAGTGACCCTTTCAAAAACATTCAGTACTTC.

Here the CDR3 reads CASSVDGGDGETQYF. CDR3 bases: TGTGCCAGCAGCGTAGATGGGGGGGATGGCGAGACCCAGTACTTC. J is TRBJ2-5 and V is TRBV9; 7 bases are a match to TRBD2. CDR3 length: 15 amino acids. Germline assignment: CDR1 SGDLS and CDR2 YYNGEE. V lost 0 bases, J lost 5 bases, and 7 bases stayed unmatched.

V and J are TRBV27 and TRBJ2-7, with 9 bases identical to TRBD2. With V trimmed by 2 bases and J by 3 bases, 14 bases remained unmatched. The CDR3 consists of 18 residues. The V gene's germline CDR1 is MNHEY and CDR2 SMNVEV (reference sequence). The CDR3 region is CASSLRWTSELWNYEQYF. In DNA, the CDR3 is TGTGCCAGCAGTTTAAGGTGGACTAGCGAGCTATGGAACTACGAGCAGTACTTC.

About this clone: Other DNA variants within this sample encode the same CDR3. The genes are TRBV28 and TRBJ2-7; 9 bases are shared with TRBD1. The CDR3 runs to 16 residues. J lost 0 bases, V lost 4 bases, and 7 bases had no gene match. Germline V lookup: CDR1 MDHEN, CDR2 SYDVKM. The CDR3 nucleotides are TGTGCCAGCAGTTCCCCCCGGGACAGGGCCTCCTACGAGCAGTACTTC. This gives the protein CASSSPRDRASYEQYF.

This chain uses TRBV2 with TRBJ2-2; 8 nucleotides agree with TRBD1. This CDR3 is 15 amino acids long. V lost 7 bases to trimming and J lost 2 bases; unmatched junction nucleotides: 6. CDR1 and CDR2 from the germline V gene are SNHLY and FYNNEI. CDR3 protein: CASIETGVNTGELFF. The CDR3 DNA reads TGTGCCAGCATTGAGACAGGGGTAAACACCGGGGAGCTGTTTTTT.

Remarks on this clone: The same CDR3 also results from other DNA sequences found in this sample. V and J are TRBV19 and TRBJ2-3; TRBD2 might be the D (5 bases). CDR1 LNHDA and CDR2 SQIVND come from the germline V gene (reference sequence). The CDR3 extends over 13 amino acids. V was trimmed by 11 bases and J by 0 bases, leaving 12 bases between them. CDR3 nucleotides: TGTGCCTCATCGGGGTCTAGCACAGATACGCAGTATTTT. It codes for CASSGSSTDTQYF.

Details on this clone: Germline and junction disagree at one end, which may indicate a read error. The J gene is TRBJ2-7, the V gene TRBV28, with a weak D call TRBD2 (5 bases). The CDR3 runs 14 residues. Germline values: CDR1 MDHEN, CDR2 SYDVKM. CDR3 in DNA: TGTGCCAGCACTTTACGGACGGGAACCTACGAGCAGTACTTC. Amino acid sequence: CASTLRTGTYEQYF.

This sequence joins TRBV14 and TRBJ2-1; D is perhaps TRBD2 (7 bases). The CDR3 runs 14 residues. Germline lookup yields CDR1 SGHDN and CDR2 FVKESK. V was cut by 0 bases and J by 15 bases, with 18 bases left in between. The CDR3 coding sequence is TGTGCCAGCAGCCAAGAATATCGGGGGGCTACGCTGTTCTTC. This gives the protein CASSQEYRGATLFF.

The rearrangement links TRBV9 to TRBJ2-3; 9 bases align to TRBD2. The CDR3 consists of 15 residues. The germline V gene has CDR1 SGDLS and CDR2 YYNGEE. V trimming: 4 bases; J trimming: 3 bases; junction bases outside the gene matches: 6. For the CDR3, the DNA is TGTGCCAGCAGCCCCCTAGCGGGACAAACAGATACGCAGTATTTT. This sequence encodes CASSPLAGQTDTQYF.